Shown below are 22 T cell receptor beta chains from a single sample sequenced in a study of blood T cell repertoires in COVID-19. Profiled with immunoSEQ multiplex PCR; TCRdb holds only in-frame clones, not every one. The data contain fewer than 200,000 clones, roughly four fifths of them singletons. Sample: peripheral blood. The receptor source for this set is a woman in her sixties or seventies with COVID-19, enrolled during active disease.

Notes on this clone: The sample contains more than one DNA sequence encoding this CDR3. V gene TRBV5-1 combines with J gene TRBJ1-5; D is ambiguous. V lost 0 bases to trimming and J lost 1 base, with 8 bases between them. In germline, CDR1 is SGHRS, CDR2 YFSETQ. This CDR3 spans 15 amino acids. The CDR3 nucleotides read TGCGCCAGCAGCTTGGAGGGAGGCAGCAATCAGCCCCAGCATTTT. Translating gives CASSLEGGSNQPQHF.

This chain uses TRBV24-1 with TRBJ1-2; TRBD1 agrees at 8 bases. Germline V gene sequence: CDR1 KGHDR, CDR2 SFDVKD. V was pared by 2 bases and J by 6 bases, with 10 bases of the junction left unmatched. The CDR3 is 16 amino acids. The DNA of the CDR3 is TGTGCCACCAGTGATTCTTCCGGGACAGGCATCGATGGCTACACCTTC. Its protein is CATSDSSGTGIDGYTF.

The CDR3 reads CASRPTLTGQETQYF. The CDR3 bases are TGTGCCAGCAGACCAACCTTGACAGGGCAAGAGACCCAGTACTTC. The genes are TRBV7-9 and TRBJ2-5; 7 bases line up with TRBD1. With 6 bases clipped from V and 2 bases from J, the junction kept 9 bases outside the gene matches. CDR3 length: 15 amino acids. Germline CDR1 SEHNR, CDR2 FQNEAQ (reference sequence).

CDR3 coding DNA: TGTGCCAGCAGACCCTCTAGCACGTCCTACGAGCAGTACTTC. This sequence encodes CASRPSSTSYEQYF. V and J are TRBV3-1 (or the pseudogene TRBV3-2) and TRBJ2-7; D perhaps matches TRBD2 (5 bases). CDR3 length: 14 residues. Trimming left V 6 bases short and J 1 base short, with 13 bases between. Germline CDR1 LGHDT, CDR2 YNNKEL (reference sequence).

This clone was counted only a few times. The chain couples TRBV5-8 to TRBJ2-7; 11 bases are a match to TRBD1. The junction had 6 bases not matched to a gene; V was cut back by 2 bases and J by 8 bases. Germline V gene data show CDR1 as SGHTS and CDR2 as YDEGEE. The CDR3 totals 14 residues. The DNA of the CDR3 is TGTGCCAGCAGCTTCCCGGGACAGGGGGTGAAGCAGTACTTC. The encoded protein is CASSFPGQGVKQYF.

V is TRBV19 and J is TRBJ2-6; D remains ambiguous. The CDR3 length is 13 residues. Per the germline V gene, CDR1 is LNHDA and CDR2 is SQIVND (reference sequence). V dropped 5 bases and J dropped 2 bases, with 4 bases sitting between them. The CDR3 DNA follows: TGTGCCAGTAGTCCTACTGGGGCCAACGTCCTGACTTTC. This translates into CASSPTGANVLTF.

CDR3 region: CASSLDSLNQPQHF. The DNA of the CDR3 is TGTGCCAGCAGCTTGGACAGCCTCAATCAGCCCCAGCATTTT. The chain uses TRBV5-5 and TRBJ1-5; D is unresolved. In germline, CDR1 is SGHKS, CDR2 YYEKEE (reference sequence). Trimming shortened V by 0 bases and J by 3 bases, and 7 bases separated the two germline ends. The CDR3 has 14 residues.

V is TRBV7-2 and J is TRBJ2-1; possibly TRBD2 for D (5 bases). CDR3 length: 16 residues. The germline V gene has CDR1 SGHTA and CDR2 FQGNSA. The V gene lost 1 base and the J gene lost 4 bases, with 14 bases spanning the gap. The CDR3 sequence is CASSLGGSLPYNEQFF. In DNA, the CDR3 is TGTGCCAGCAGCTTAGGAGGGTCCCTCCCTTACAATGAGCAGTTCTTC.

V and J are TRBV4-3 and TRBJ1-2; D ambiguous. The CDR3 loop spans 14 amino acids. Germline assignment: CDR1 LGHNA and CDR2 YSLEER. Trimming pared 0 bases from V and 3 bases from J, leaving 8 bases between. CDR3 sequence reads: CASSQDARDYGYTF. The CDR3 DNA sequence: TGCGCCAGCAGCCAAGATGCGCGGGACTATGGCTACACCTTC.

This chain links TRBV19 with TRBJ2-2, with 11 bases matching TRBD2. The CDR3 contains 18 residues. The J segment lost 6 bases and the V segment lost 3 bases, leaving 12 bases of the junction unmatched. Germline CDR1 reads LNHDA; CDR2 reads SQIVND (reference sequence). CDR3 amino acids: CASSIGGSGRARSGELFF. CDR3 in DNA: TGTGCCAGTAGTATTGGTGGTAGCGGGAGGGCCAGGTCCGGGGAGCTGTTTTTT. The whole variable domain, filled in from reference TRBV19 and TRBJ2-2, reads DGGITQSPKYLFRKEGQNVTLSCEQNLNHDAMYWYRQDPGQGLRLIYYSQIVNDFQKGDIAEGYSVSREKKESFPLTVTSAQKNPTAFYLCASSIGGSGRARSGELFFGEGSRLTVL.

The gene calls are TRBV5-1 and TRBJ2-1, with 10 bases lining up with TRBD2. CDR3 size: 15 residues. CDR1 is SGHRS and CDR2 is YFSETQ in the germline V gene. Trimming removed 5 bases from V and 9 bases from J; junction bases left unmatched: 11. The CDR3 loop reads CASRIAGGGGGEQFF. The CDR3 DNA reads as TGCGCCAGCAGAATAGCGGGAGGAGGGGGCGGTGAGCAGTTCTTC.

This chain links TRBV7-6 with TRBJ2-7; TRBD1 aligns across 8 bases. The ends lost 4 bases at V and 4 bases at J; junction bases unmatched: 18. There are 18 residues in the CDR3. Germline V lookup: CDR1 SGHVS, CDR2 FNYEAQ. CDR3 protein: CASSSHIIPQGAPYEQYF. The CDR3 region has the DNA TGTGCCAGCAGCTCTCATATCATTCCCCAGGGGGCCCCTTACGAGCAGTACTTC.

The CDR3 DNA reads TGTGCCAGCAGCTTGGGCAGGGGATCGGATAATTCACCCCTCCACTTT. Translated: CASSLGRGSDNSPLHF. The chain carries TRBV5-4 and TRBJ1-6, with D possibly matching TRBD1 (6 bases). The length of the CDR3 is 16 residues. Germline CDR1 is SGHNT and CDR2 is YYREEE (reference sequence). Trimming cost V 0 bases and J 5 bases, with 12 bases left between them.

CDR3 in amino acids: CASVRGRETQYF. The CDR3 DNA reads as TGTGCCAGCGTCAGGGGGCGAGAGACCCAGTACTTC. The chain uses TRBV12-3 or TRBV12-4 and TRBJ2-5; 8 positions match TRBD1. V shed 8 bases and J 4 bases; nucleotides not matched to a gene: 3. The CDR3 is 12 residues long.

In regard to this clone: Other DNA sequences in the sample encode the same CDR3. The J gene is TRBJ1-3, the V gene TRBV5-1; D is ambiguous. CDR1 SGHRS and CDR2 YFSETQ come from the germline V gene. Trimming removed 0 bases at V and 4 bases at J, with 8 bases between. This CDR3 has 14 residues. The DNA of the CDR3 is TGCGCCAGCAGCTTGGATGGTCTAGGAAACACCATATATTTT. Its protein product is CASSLDGLGNTIYF. Using reference TRBV5-1 and TRBJ1-3 for the parts outside the CDR3, the full variable domain is KAGVTQTPRYLIKTRGQQVTLSCSPISGHRSVSWYQQTPGQGLQFLFEYFSETQRNKGNFPGRFSGRQFSNSRSEMNVSTLELGDSALYLCASSLDGLGNTIYFGEGSWLTVV.

The rearrangement uses TRBV6-2 or TRBV6-3 and TRBJ2-3; 8 bases fit TRBD2. The junction had 11 bases not matched to a gene; V was cut back by 5 bases and J by 4 bases. CDR3 size: 16 residues. The germline V gene encodes CDR1 MNHEY and CDR2 SVGEGT. Here the CDR3 reads CASSTSGTRSSDTQYF. In nucleotides, the CDR3 is TGTGCCAGCAGTACATCCGGGACTAGATCTTCAGATACGCAGTATTTT.

The chain recombines TRBV5-1 with TRBJ1-5, with TRBD1 identical over 8 bases. Trimming took 4 bases from V and 4 from J; bases not matched to a gene: 4. CDR1 and CDR2 from the germline V gene are SGHRS and YFSETQ. The CDR3 is made up of 14 amino acids. CDR3: CASSRTGGNQPQHF. In DNA form, the CDR3 reads TGCGCCAGCAGCCGTACAGGGGGAAATCAGCCCCAGCATTTT. The variable domain in full, completed from reference TRBV5-1 and TRBJ1-5, reads KAGVTQTPRYLIKTRGQQVTLSCSPISGHRSVSWYQQTPGQGLQFLFEYFSETQRNKGNFPGRFSGRQFSNSRSEMNVSTLELGDSALYLCASSRTGGNQPQHFGDGTRLSIL.

This chain joins TRBV25-1 and TRBJ2-1, with 10 bases aligning to TRBD2. This CDR3 contains 16 residues. The germline CDR1 and CDR2 sequences are MGHDK and SYGVNS. V lost 4 bases and J lost 8; bases outside the gene matches: 11. CDR3 protein: CASSAWSGRADHEQFF. The DNA of the CDR3 is TGTGCCAGCAGTGCGTGGAGCGGGAGGGCCGACCATGAGCAGTTCTTC.

The chain couples TRBV5-1 to TRBJ2-7, with 12 bases lining up with TRBD1. CDR1 SGHRS and CDR2 YFSETQ come from the germline V gene. The CDR3 is made up of 15 amino acids. After removal of 4 bases from V and 2 bases from J, the junction contained 4 bases not matched to a gene. The DNA for the CDR3 is TGCGCCAGCAGCCAAGGGACAGGGGGCCCCTACGAGCAGTACTTC. Residues: CASSQGTGGPYEQYF.

This clone was seen once. The V call is TRBV7-9, the J call TRBJ2-7; D gene ambiguous. Germline values: CDR1 SEHNR, CDR2 FQNEAQ (reference sequence). The CDR3 is 12 residues long. Trimming shortened V by 5 bases and J by 3 bases, and 8 bases separated the two germline ends. This CDR3 is CASSLSFYEQYF. The CDR3 DNA sequence: TGTGCCAGCAGCCTTAGCTTCTACGAGCAGTACTTC.

The rearrangement uses TRBV18 and TRBJ2-7; TRBD1 is a possible D gene (6 bases). CDR3 length: 14 amino acids. CDR1 is KGHSH and CDR2 is LQKENI in the germline V gene. V was pared by 6 bases and J by 2 bases, with 14 bases between. The CDR3 sequence is CASSLVTGAYEQYF. As DNA, the CDR3 is TGTGCCAGCTCCCTAGTGACAGGAGCCTACGAGCAGTACTTC.

This sequence joins TRBV6-2 or TRBV6-3 and TRBJ2-7, with 8 positions matching TRBD1. The V gene end was trimmed by 2 bases and the J gene end by 3 bases; junction bases not matched to a gene: 6. The CDR3 extends over 15 amino acids. From germline, CDR1 is MNHEY and CDR2 SVGEGT. The CDR3 region is CASSYPGQGDYEQYF. The DNA of the CDR3 is TGTGCCAGCAGTTACCCCGGACAGGGTGACTACGAGCAGTACTTC.